This T cell receptor (beta chain) was captured by sequencing in a study of technical replicates of blood from a few donors. The CDR3 loop spans 14 amino acids. Germline V gene data show CDR1 as SGHDN and CDR2 as FVKESK. Trimming left V 1 base short and J 2 bases short, with 9 bases between. Here immunoSEQ multiplex PCR was the method, and the copy in TCRdb shows in-frame clones only, minus some. The table lists fewer than 90,000 clones, about 94% of them singletons, with about 0.23% in the top ten. This rearrangement joins TRBV14 to TRBJ2-7, with TRBD1 as a possible D gene (5 bases). The sequenced sample consisted of T cells isolated from PBMCs. The TCR sequence derives from a human donor in good health. CDR3 sequence (DNA): TGTGCCAGCAGCCAAGGAACAGGTCCCTACGAGCAGTACTTC. This gives the protein CASSQGTGPYEQYF.